The 12 T cell receptor beta chains in this list originate from one sample, sequenced in a study of regulatory T cells in long-lasting Graves disease. HTBI primers from iRepertoire and Arm-PCR of CDR3 regions yielded the TCR beta libraries. TCRdb redid the calling of the multiplex PCR reads with MiXCR, one entry per CDR3 protein. The table lists around 450,000 distinct CDR3 sequences, about 22% of them singletons. Time point defined: persistent/refractory GD, antithyroid drugs over 5 years with positive TRAb. Generation of the TCR library employed RNA extracted from PBMCs. Sequenced material: peripheral blood mononuclear cells (PBMCs), taken when the disease was refractory, from a patient treated with antithyroid drugs. The receptor set was obtained from a female donor with Graves disease.

The rearrangement links TRBV24-1 to TRBJ2-7; the match to TRBD1 covers 8 bases. V lost 3 bases to trimming and J lost 5 bases; unmatched junction nucleotides: 14. Germline V gives CDR1 KGHDR, CDR2 SFDVKD. This CDR3 spans 17 amino acids. The DNA for the CDR3 is TGTGCCACCAGTGATGCGCGGGACAGGACTAAATTCGACGAGCAGTACTTC. Protein product: CATSDARDRTKFDEQYF.

In this sample, this clonotype turned up many times. The chain uses TRBV7-8 and TRBJ1-5; D might be TRBD1 (5 bases). Trimming took 1 base from V and 1 from J, leaving 14 bases between them. The CDR3 length is 17 residues. Looked up from germline, CDR1 is SGHVS and CDR2 is FQNEAQ. CDR3 in amino acids: CASSLGFYSGSNQPQHF. CDR3 nucleotides: TGTGCCAGCAGCTTAGGGTTTTACTCAGGGAGCAATCAGCCCCAGCATTTT.

Concerning this clonotype itself: Since no conserved phenylalanine or tryptophan closes the CDR3, a read error is the likely cause. The genes are TRBV19 and TRBJ1-1, with TRBD1 as a possible D gene (6 bases). The germline V and J ends were trimmed by 6 bases and 1 base, with 12 bases remaining between them. Germline V CDR1 and CDR2: LNHDA, SQIVND (reference sequence). This CDR3 comprises 14 residues. The CDR3 loop is CASSDPGENTEAFL. The CDR3 DNA follows: TGTGCCAGTAGCGACCCAGGGGAGAACACTGAAGCTTTCCTT.

This clonotype was counted between two and nine times. The chain has TRBV19 and TRBJ1-1; possibly TRBD1 for D (6 bases). Deletions cut 3 bases from V and 3 bases from J, with 14 bases between. Germline CDR1 reads LNHDA; CDR2 reads SQIVND (reference sequence). The CDR3 has 15 amino acids. CDR3 residues: CASSIDQGLDTEAFF. The CDR3 DNA reads as TGTGCCAGTAGTATCGATCAGGGGTTGGACACTGAAGCTTTCTTT.

This clonotype was observed at least ten times. This chain uses TRBV11-3 with TRBJ2-7; 9 nucleotides align to TRBD2. CDR1 is SGHNT and CDR2 is YENEEA in the germline V gene. This CDR3 contains 16 residues. V dropped 0 bases and J dropped 6; count of bases not matched to a gene: 9. Written as DNA, the CDR3 is TGTGCCAGCAGCTTAGAGTTGGGGCTAGCGGGACGCGAGCAGTACTTC. It yields the protein CASSLELGLAGREQYF.

This clonotype was picked up many times. The V call is TRBV7-9, the J call TRBJ1-1; D is ambiguous. The length of the CDR3 is 14 residues. Trimming shortened V by 5 bases and J by 12 bases, and 22 bases separated the two germline ends. Looked up from germline, CDR1 is SEHNR and CDR2 is FQNEAQ (reference sequence). The CDR3 nucleotides read TGTGCCAGCAGCGGCGGAGAAGTAACAGAGCCCTCTTTCTTT. As protein: CASSGGEVTEPSFF.

This clonotype occurred a few times. This chain uses TRBV4-1 with TRBJ2-1; 7 bases line up with TRBD1. Germline trimming cut 4 bases from V and 4 bases from J; bases unmatched to any gene: 4. The CDR3 spans 14 residues. Germline loops: CDR1 MGHRA, CDR2 YSYEKL. Here the CDR3 reads CASSPRQGYNEQFF. The CDR3 DNA reads as TGCGCCAGCAGCCCCCGACAGGGTTACAATGAGCAGTTCTTC.

This clonotype was counted only a few times. The CDR3 DNA follows: TGCGCCAGCAGCAGCGGGGGCCGGGGAGAGACCCAGTACTTC. Its translation: CASSSGGRGETQYF. The V and J genes are TRBV5-1 and TRBJ2-5, with 8 bases identical to TRBD2. Germline-derived CDR1 and CDR2 are SGHRS and YFSETQ. The CDR3 extends over 14 amino acids. V was pared by 4 bases and J by 4 bases, with 6 bases of the junction left unmatched.

Comments on this clonotype: This likely stems from a read error, as it lies one base from a far larger clone. The rearrangement links TRBV11-3 to TRBJ2-5; a possible D gene is TRBD2 (5 bases). The CDR3 is made up of 16 amino acids. Looked up from germline, CDR1 is SGHNT and CDR2 is YENEEA. Trimming took 1 base from V and 4 from J, leaving 16 bases between them. The CDR3 DNA sequence: TGTGCCAGCAGCTTAGGCGCCGGAGGCCGCATAGAGACCCAGTACTTC. Protein sequence: CASSLGAGGRIETQYF.

At least ten counts were recorded for this clonotype. This chain links TRBV20-1 with TRBJ2-4; the D is unclear. CDR3 length equals 13 residues. Germline-derived CDR1 and CDR2 are DFQATT and SNEGSKA (reference sequence). The V end lost 3 bases, the J end lost 0 bases, and 6 bases lay between the germline ends. CDR3 DNA: TGCAGTGCTAGCTTTTCAGCCAAAAACATTCAGTACTTC. It encodes CSASFSAKNIQYF.

The chain combines TRBV20-1 with TRBJ1-2; D is uncertain. CDR1 and CDR2 (germline): DFQATT, SNEGSKA (reference sequence). The CDR3 totals 16 residues. V lost 6 bases to trimming and J lost 1 base, with 21 bases between them. The CDR3 loop is CSAAPPLGRDNYGYTF. CDR3 coding DNA: TGCAGTGCGGCCCCCCCTTTGGGGAGGGATAACTATGGCTACACCTTC.

This clonotype was observed a few times. The V gene is TRBV24-1, the J gene TRBJ1-5, with no clear D. Germline V gene sequence: CDR1 KGHDR, CDR2 SFDVKD. There are 14 residues in the CDR3. V lost 6 bases, J lost 4 bases, and 12 bases lay in between. CDR3 region: CATSTGLFNQPQHF. CDR3 nucleotide sequence: TGTGCCACCAGTACGGGCCTCTTTAATCAGCCCCAGCATTTT.